These 18 T cell receptor beta chains were sequenced from one sample in a study of molecular identifiers for immune sequencing clone quantification. Via MiXCR, TCRdb re-called the PCR reads, giving one row per CDR3 protein. The sample gives 7,500 to 10,000 distinct CDR3 sequences, roughly a fifth of which show up once; 1.3% to 1.5% is in the top ten. The sequenced material came from naive CD8+ T cells from blood, with Jurkat cell RNA spiked in. Subset here: FACS-sorted CD8+CD4-CCR7+CD45RA+ naive T cells. The receptors derive from a human donor in good health. Some libraries in this study had Jurkat cell RNA spiked in.

Turning to this clonotype: At one end, the junction sequence differs from germline, possibly due to a read error. The chain links TRBV27 to TRBJ2-7, with 11 bases that match TRBD2. Germline assignment: CDR1 MNHEY and CDR2 SMNVEV (reference sequence). The CDR3 loop spans 14 amino acids. This chain's CDR3 is CASSGTSGYYGQYF. The CDR3 DNA reads as TGTGCCAGCAGTGGGACTAGCGGCTATTACGGGCAGTACTTC.

This chain links TRBV15 with TRBJ2-1; 7 bases are a match to TRBD2. The CDR3 runs to 18 residues. In germline, CDR1 is LNHNV, CDR2 YYDKDF (reference sequence). Losses at the gene ends were 0 bases for V and 8 bases for J; bases not matched to a gene: 16. The CDR3 is CATSRDESPRLAGDEQFF. The CDR3 bases are TGTGCCACCAGCAGAGATGAATCCCCGCGACTAGCTGGCGATGAGCAGTTCTTC.

This clonotype was observed a single time. A junction end diverges from the germline sequence, so it may reflect a read error. The chain recombines TRBV15 with TRBJ1-4; D is unclear. The CDR3 consists of 13 residues. Germline CDR1 LNHNV, CDR2 YYDKDF (reference sequence). This chain's CDR3 is CATRHATNENLFF. CDR3 nucleotides: TGTGCCACCAGACATGCAACTAATGAAAATCTGTTTTTT.

This clonotype was seen at least ten times. The rearrangement links TRBV11-2 to TRBJ2-3; 11 bases agree with TRBD2. The junction had 6 bases not matched to a gene; V was cut back by 3 bases and J by 4 bases. Germline CDR1 and CDR2: SGHAT and FQNNGV. The CDR3 sequence is 16 residues long. CDR3 DNA sequence: TGTGCCAGCAGCTTCATAGCGGGAGGGGGGGCAGATACGCAGTATTTT. Encoded protein: CASSFIAGGGADTQYF.

This clonotype came up many times. The rearrangement joins TRBV11-3 to TRBJ2-2; unclear D gene. With 0 bases removed from V and 0 bases from J, the gap between germline ends came to 8 bases. Germline CDR1 is SGHNT and CDR2 is YENEEA. The CDR3 sequence is 16 residues long. CDR3 DNA sequence: TGTGCCAGCAGCTTAGAAGCGTCAACGAACACCGGGGAGCTGTTTTTT. Its protein is CASSLEASTNTGELFF.

This clonotype is medium-sized (0.01 to 0.1%) within its sample. The chain carries TRBV4-1 and TRBJ2-3; D is unresolved. V lost 1 base to trimming and J lost 0 bases, with 8 bases between them. The V gene's germline CDR1 is MGHRA and CDR2 YSYEKL. The CDR3 length is 15 residues. DNA for the CDR3: TGCGCCAGCAGCCAAGCCATACAAAGCACAGATACGCAGTATTTT. The encoded protein is CASSQAIQSTDTQYF.

By frequency in the sample, this clonotype is medium-sized. The gene calls are TRBV28 and TRBJ1-5, with D perhaps matching TRBD1 (6 bases). Germline V lookup: CDR1 MDHEN, CDR2 SYDVKM. V was pared by 3 bases and J by 1 base, with 7 bases between. This CDR3 is 14 amino acids long. CDR3 amino acids: CASSFRGSNQPQHF. The CDR3 bases are TGTGCCAGCAGTTTCAGGGGAAGCAATCAGCCCCAGCATTTT.

This chain connects TRBV6-5 to TRBJ2-5; a possible D gene is TRBD2 (6 bases). The CDR3 runs to 17 residues. The germline V gene encodes CDR1 MNHEY and CDR2 SVGAGI. V lost 5 bases to trimming and J lost 2 bases, with 21 bases between them. In nucleotides, the CDR3 is TGTGCCAGCAGTCCTCACCGAGGGCCCAGCGGGCAAGAGACCCAGTACTTC. Amino acid sequence: CASSPHRGPSGQETQYF.

This clonotype is deemed medium-sized. The chain combines TRBV10-3 with TRBJ1-5; 8 nucleotides align to TRBD1. The CDR3 extends over 12 amino acids. CDR1 and CDR2 (germline): ENHRY, SYGVKD. V trimming: 9 bases; J trimming: 6 bases; junction bases outside the gene matches: 4. CDR3 nucleotides: TGTGCCATAGGACAGGGAGGTCAGCCCCAGCATTTT. Its protein product is CAIGQGGQPQHF.

By share of the sample, this clonotype is medium-sized. The V call is TRBV28, the J call TRBJ2-5; D may be TRBD2 (6 bases). CDR1 and CDR2 (germline): MDHEN, SYDVKM. V was cut by 7 bases and J by 2 bases, with 17 bases left in between. The CDR3 is 15 residues long. CDR3 DNA: TGTGCCAGCACCCCCGGTAGCGGAAATCAAGAGACCCAGTACTTC. This sequence encodes CASTPGSGNQETQYF.

Details on this clonotype: A much larger clone differs by one base, so this may be a read error. This chain connects TRBV28 to TRBJ2-7; 7 positions match TRBD1. The CDR3 loop spans 15 amino acids. CDR1 and CDR2 from the germline V gene are MDHEN and SYDVKM. The CDR3 protein is CAGSLGTASRDEQYF. CDR3 nucleotides: TGTGCCGGCAGCCTCGGGACAGCATCACGGGACGAGCAGTACTTC.

This clonotype ranks as medium-sized. The chain joins TRBV12-3 or TRBV12-4 to TRBJ2-7; D possibly matches TRBD1 or TRBD2 (7 bases each). Between the trimmed V and J ends, which lost 3 bases and 1 base, there was a span of 13 bases. CDR3 size: 15 residues. The DNA for the CDR3 is TGTGCCAGCAGTTTGGGGGGGACAGAGTCCTACGAGCAGTACTTC. This translates into CASSLGGTESYEQYF.

In nucleotides, the CDR3 is TGTGCCAGCAGCAGGGACAGCGCAGATACGCAGTATTTT. It specifies CASSRDSADTQYF. This chain links TRBV7-6 with TRBJ2-3, with 7 bases lining up with TRBD1. Losses at the gene ends were 5 bases for V and 4 bases for J; bases not matched to a gene: 3. CDR3 size: 13 residues. Germline loops: CDR1 SGHVS, CDR2 FNYEAQ. Full variable domain (remainder filled in from reference TRBV7-6 and TRBJ2-3): GAGVSQSPRYKVTKRGQDVALRCDPISGHVSLYWYRQALGQGPEFLTYFNYEAQQDKSGLPNDRFSAERPEGSISTLTIQRTEQRDSAMYRCASSRDSADTQYFGPGTRLTVL.

By share of the sample, this clonotype is medium-sized. V gene TRBV29-1 combines with J gene TRBJ2-3; 11 bases match TRBD1. The V gene's germline CDR1 is SQVTM and CDR2 ANQGSEA. The CDR3 is made up of 14 amino acids. The ends lost 7 bases at V and 3 bases at J; junction bases unmatched: 6. The CDR3 coding sequence is TGCAGCGCAGAAGGGACAGGGGGTACAGATACGCAGTATTTT. It yields the protein CSAEGTGGTDTQYF.

This clonotype was observed many times. The chain employs TRBV2 and TRBJ2-7; D gene uncertain. Between the trimmed V and J ends, which lost 6 bases and 5 bases, there was a span of 11 bases. The CDR3 is 12 amino acids. CDR1 SNHLY and CDR2 FYNNEI come from the germline V gene. The CDR3 DNA sequence: TGTGCCAGCAGCTGGGGATCGGACGAGCAGTACTTC. It translates to CASSWGSDEQYF. Full variable domain (missing parts from reference TRBV2 and TRBJ2-7): EPEVTQTPSHQVTQMGQEVILRCVPISNHLYFYWYRQILGQKVEFLVSFYNNEISEKSEIFDDQFSVERPDGSNFTLKIRSTKLEDSAMYFCASSWGSDEQYFGPGTRLTVT.

On this clonotype: This may be a read error, as it is one base from a much larger clone. This sequence joins TRBV10-1 and TRBJ2-7, with D possibly TRBD1 on 6 matching bases. Germline CDR1 WNHNN, CDR2 SYGVQD (reference sequence). The CDR3 has 16 residues. CDR3 residues: CASRAYRIRGAYEQHF. The CDR3 nucleotides are TGCGCCAGCAGGGCCTACCGTATCAGGGGCGCTTACGAGCAGCACTTC.

This clonotype was observed a handful of times. This chain links TRBV6-2 or TRBV6-3 with TRBJ2-7; possibly TRBD2 for D (5 bases). This CDR3 is built from 19 residues. The germline V gene has CDR1 MNHEY and CDR2 SVGEGT. V gave up 4 bases and J gave up 3 bases, with 28 bases separating them. The CDR3 coding sequence is TGTGCCAGCAGTTTCCTACAGTTGGGAGCGCCTAATGATTACTACGAGCAGTACTTC. This sequence encodes CASSFLQLGAPNDYYEQYF.

This clonotype was observed many times. The chain couples TRBV12-3 or TRBV12-4 to TRBJ1-4; possible D gene TRBD1, 5 bases. V was trimmed by 5 bases and J by 0 bases, leaving 22 bases between them. CDR3 size: 19 residues. The chain's CDR3 is CASSGPIGEPRPTNEKLFF. The CDR3 DNA is TGTGCCAGCAGTGGTCCAATAGGGGAACCGAGGCCAACTAATGAAAAACTGTTTTTT.